This entry lists 23 T cell receptor beta chains sequenced from one sample in a study of T cells in Graves' hyperthyroidism and ophthalmopathy. The investigators amplified TCR beta CDR3 regions from RNA transcripts. The HTBI primer set was used in a first-round RT-PCR of the TCR CDR3. TCRdb reprocessed the multiplex PCR reads via MiXCR and lists one record per CDR3 protein. The sample holds approximately 720,000 distinct CDR3 sequences; roughly a sixth are singletons and the top ten take 15% to 20%. Sequenced sample: blood. These receptors all come from a woman aged 50 to 60 with Graves' hyperthyroidism that later progressed to Graves' ophthalmopathy.

This clonotype has just a few counts. This chain connects TRBV20-1 to TRBJ2-5; 16 bases are a match to TRBD2. There are 19 residues in the CDR3. Trimming removed 2 bases from V and 1 base from J; junction bases left unmatched: 10. Germline values: CDR1 DFQATT, CDR2 SNEGSKA (reference sequence). Written as DNA, the CDR3 is TGCAGTGCTAGATCCCTGGGACTAGCGGGGGGGCCGGGCCAAGAGACCCAGTACTTC. Translating gives CSARSLGLAGGPGQETQYF.

This clonotype came up many times. The chain links TRBV5-1 to TRBJ2-3; D is unclear. Trimming stripped 1 base from V and 2 bases from J, with 8 bases between. There are 14 residues in the CDR3. Germline assignment: CDR1 SGHRS and CDR2 YFSETQ. CDR3 loop: CASSLSENTDTQYF. As DNA, the CDR3 is TGCGCCAGCAGCTTGTCAGAGAACACAGATACGCAGTATTTT.

The V call is TRBV5-4, the J call TRBJ2-7, with D possibly TRBD2 on 5 matching bases. Trimming took off 2 bases at V and 7 bases at J, with 10 bases between the two ends. Germline lookup yields CDR1 SGHNT and CDR2 YYREEE (reference sequence). This CDR3 has 12 residues. For the CDR3, the DNA is TGTGCCAGCAGCTTCAGCACTAGTGAGCAGTACTTC. Translated, it gives CASSFSTSEQYF.

Many counts were recorded for this clonotype. The rearrangement uses TRBV12-3 or TRBV12-4 and TRBJ1-1, with D hard to call. The length of the CDR3 is 14 residues. Trimming pared 5 bases from V and 0 bases from J, leaving 10 bases between. This CDR3 is CASSRERMNTEAFF. Written as DNA, the CDR3 is TGTGCCAGCAGTCGGGAGAGGATGAACACTGAAGCTTTCTTT.

This clonotype was picked up many times. The V call is TRBV3-1, the J call TRBJ2-1, with 12 nucleotides matching TRBD2. V lost 4 bases, J lost 2 bases, and 3 bases stayed unmatched. Germline V lookup: CDR1 LGHDT, CDR2 YNNKEL (reference sequence). The CDR3 loop spans 16 amino acids. The CDR3 reads CASSLSSGGAYNEQFF. CDR3 coding DNA: TGTGCCAGCAGCCTTTCTAGCGGGGGGGCCTACAATGAGCAGTTCTTC.

This clonotype was observed at least ten times. The chain carries TRBV28 and TRBJ2-7; weak D call: TRBD1 (6 bases). Per germline, CDR1 MDHEN and CDR2 SYDVKM. The V end lost 5 bases, the J end lost 2 bases, and 13 bases lay between the germline ends. The CDR3 is made up of 14 amino acids. The CDR3 is CASSPRTATYEQYF. The DNA of the CDR3 is TGTGCCAGCAGTCCGCGGACAGCGACCTACGAGCAGTACTTC.

The V and J genes are TRBV5-1 and TRBJ2-5; no definite D call. V gave up 0 bases and J gave up 6 bases, with 6 bases separating them. CDR3 size: 12 residues. Germline values: CDR1 SGHRS, CDR2 YFSETQ. This chain's CDR3 is CASSLDVKTQYF. In nucleotides, the CDR3 is TGCGCCAGCAGCTTGGACGTAAAGACCCAGTACTTC.

This clonotype was detected once. The V call is TRBV5-6, the J call TRBJ2-7; D perhaps matches TRBD1 (8 bases). Germline V gene lookup returns CDR1 SGHDT and CDR2 YYEEEE. Trimming took 1 base from V and 5 from J, leaving 10 bases between them. This CDR3 contains 13 residues. CDR3 sequence: CASSLTGGDEQYF. The CDR3 nucleotides read TGTGCCAGCAGCTTGACAGGGGGGGACGAGCAGTACTTC.

The chain links TRBV5-6 to TRBJ2-2; 7 nucleotides agree with TRBD1. Trimming at V came to 4 bases and at J to 6 bases, leaving 6 bases not matched to a gene. This CDR3 comprises 14 residues. Germline V CDR1 and CDR2: SGHDT, YYEEEE. CDR3 in DNA: TGTGCCAGCAGCCTAAGACAGGGCCCCGGGGAGCTGTTTTTT. Translating gives CASSLRQGPGELFF.

This clonotype came up many times. This chain uses TRBV3-1 with TRBJ1-5; D ambiguous. The CDR3 spans 14 residues. Germline V CDR1 and CDR2: LGHDT, YNNKEL (reference sequence). V was trimmed by 0 bases and J by 3 bases, leaving 6 bases between them. The CDR3 DNA is TGTGCCAGCAGCCAAGAGTTTCACAATCAGCCCCAGCATTTT. Protein: CASSQEFHNQPQHF.

This clonotype has just a few counts. The chain has TRBV7-9 and TRBJ1-1; D unclear. Germline loops: CDR1 SEHNR, CDR2 FQNEAQ (reference sequence). The V gene lost 0 bases and the J gene lost 0 bases, with 8 bases spanning the gap. This CDR3 is built from 15 residues. CDR3 in amino acids: CASSLAGVMNTEAFF. CDR3 DNA: TGTGCCAGCAGCTTAGCTGGGGTGATGAACACTGAAGCTTTCTTT.

On this clonotype: A single base separates this from a much larger clone, so it may be a read error. The J gene is TRBJ2-1, the V gene TRBV12-3 or TRBV12-4; D is unresolved. The CDR3 contains 12 residues. This chain's CDR3 is CASDSIDNGQFF. The CDR3 DNA follows: TGTGCCAGCGATTCTATCGACAATGGGCAGTTCTTC.

At least ten counts were recorded for this clonotype. The J gene is TRBJ2-1, the V gene TRBV2; 9 bases line up with TRBD2. This CDR3 is built from 15 residues. The J segment lost 4 bases and the V segment lost 5 bases, leaving 6 bases of the junction unmatched. Germline V gene sequence: CDR1 SNHLY, CDR2 FYNNEI. CDR3 nucleotide sequence: TGTGCCAGCAGTCTGCGGGGGGGGCCTTACAATGAGCAGTTCTTC. It specifies CASSLRGGPYNEQFF.

Ten or more counts support this clonotype. V is TRBV5-1 and J is TRBJ2-3, with D possibly TRBD2 on 6 matching bases. CDR3 length equals 16 residues. Germline V CDR1 and CDR2: SGHRS, YFSETQ. Trimming pared 0 bases from V and 1 base from J, leaving 12 bases between. The CDR3: CASSLGPQRGTDTQYF. Here the CDR3 DNA reads TGCGCCAGCAGCTTGGGTCCCCAGCGGGGCACAGATACGCAGTATTTT.

The chain has TRBV19 and TRBJ1-5; D gene uncertain. Germline-derived CDR1 and CDR2 are LNHDA and SQIVND (reference sequence). The germline V and J ends were trimmed by 2 bases and 4 bases, with 6 bases remaining between them. There are 13 residues in the CDR3. CDR3 loop: CASSITANQPQHF. The CDR3 DNA follows: TGTGCCAGTAGTATAACAGCTAATCAGCCCCAGCATTTT.

The table lists this clonotype with a few counts. This chain links TRBV6-1 with TRBJ2-3; 10 bases fit TRBD2. V lost 5 bases and J lost 2; bases outside the gene matches: 7. Germline-derived CDR1 and CDR2 are MNHNS and SASEGT. The CDR3 is 16 amino acids. The CDR3 loop reads CASSPRTSGNTDTQYF. CDR3 in DNA: TGTGCCAGCAGTCCACGGACTAGCGGAAACACAGATACGCAGTATTTT.

Only a few counts were recorded for this clonotype. The chain joins TRBV7-9 to TRBJ2-3; 8 bases match TRBD2. Losses at the gene ends were 9 bases for V and 5 bases for J; bases not matched to a gene: 13. CDR3 size: 15 residues. Germline-derived CDR1 and CDR2 are SEHNR and FQNEAQ (reference sequence). DNA for the CDR3: TGTGCCAGGGGACCACCGGGGGGGCCGAGAGATACGCAGTATTTT. Its translation is CARGPPGGPRDTQYF.

Ten or more counts support this clonotype. CDR3 bases: TGTGCCAGCAGCCAAGAGGGCGGGGGGACAGACAATGAGCAGTTCTTC. Residues: CASSQEGGGTDNEQFF. V gene TRBV3-1 combines with J gene TRBJ2-1; D is perhaps TRBD2 (8 bases). Germline CDR1 is LGHDT and CDR2 is YNNKEL (reference sequence). Trimming stripped 0 bases from V and 5 bases from J, with 14 bases between. The CDR3 length is 16 residues.

This clonotype was picked up many times. This rearrangement joins TRBV3-1 to TRBJ2-7; perhaps TRBD2 as D (5 bases). In germline, CDR1 is LGHDT, CDR2 YNNKEL (reference sequence). The ends were cut back, 0 bases at V and 3 bases at J, with 15 bases in the middle. The CDR3 length is 16 residues. CDR3 sequence reads: CASSQDGSTRIYEQYF. The CDR3 DNA is TGTGCCAGCAGCCAAGATGGGAGTACGCGGATCTACGAGCAGTACTTC.

This clonotype was detected many times. The chain employs TRBV12-3 or TRBV12-4 and TRBJ2-1; TRBD1 matches 8 bases. The V and J ends lost 3 bases and 7 bases, in that order; junction bases with no gene match: 11. The CDR3 has 16 amino acids. This CDR3 is CASSFVRTGRTNEQFF. CDR3 nucleotides: TGTGCCAGCAGTTTCGTCAGGACAGGGAGGACTAATGAGCAGTTCTTC.

This clonotype appeared many times. The V and J genes are TRBV20-1 and TRBJ1-4; no firm D call. This CDR3 has 14 residues. Trimming took 0 bases from V and 7 from J, leaving 12 bases between them. The germline V gene encodes CDR1 DFQATT and CDR2 SNEGSKA (reference sequence). The DNA for the CDR3 is TGCAGTGCTAGAGATGGCGGAGGTGCTGAAAAACTGTTTTTT. It yields the protein CSARDGGGAEKLFF.

This clonotype was seen a handful of times. This chain links TRBV30 with TRBJ1-4; maybe TRBD1 (5 bases). The V end was cut by 2 bases, the J end by 7 bases, with 11 bases between. The CDR3 extends over 13 amino acids. The germline CDR1 and CDR2 sequences are GTSNPN and SVGIG (reference sequence). The CDR3 DNA sequence: TGTGCCTGGAGTTTAGGGGTGGGTGAAAAACTGTTTTTT. It translates to CAWSLGVGEKLFF.

This clonotype was seen ten or more times. The chain has TRBV18 and TRBJ1-1; D remains unclear. Germline loops: CDR1 KGHSH, CDR2 LQKENI. The V and J ends lost 2 bases and 1 base respectively, with 5 bases between them. The CDR3 consists of 13 residues. DNA of the CDR3: TGTGCCAGCTCACCAATGTGGAACACTGAAGCTTTCTTT. Translating gives CASSPMWNTEAFF. Filled out from reference TRBV18 and TRBJ1-1, the complete variable domain reads NAGVMQNPRHLVRRRGQEARLRCSPMKGHSHVYWYRQLPEEGLKFMVYLQKENIIDESGMPKERFSAEFPKEGPSILRIQQVVRGDSAAYFCASSPMWNTEAFFGQGTRLTVV.